The 17 T cell receptor beta chains presented below share a single source sample, sequenced in a study of T cells in Graves' hyperthyroidism and ophthalmopathy. The TCR beta CDR3 regions underwent amplification using RNA transcripts as the source. A first-round RT-PCR of the TCR CDR3 used the HTBI primer set. TCRdb independently ran MiXCR on the multiplex PCR reads; one entry per CDR3 protein. Altogether about 410,000 distinct CDR3 sequences are present, roughly 14% being singletons, with the ten largest covering around 13%. Sequencing input: blood. The receptors here all came from a young man with Graves' ophthalmopathy.

Concerning this clonotype itself: A read error may explain this, as a much larger clone is one base away. The rearrangement joins TRBV6-5 to TRBJ1-4, with 9 bases lining up with TRBD1. In germline, CDR1 is MNHEY, CDR2 SVGAGI. This CDR3 spans 14 amino acids. Trimming cost V 8 bases and J 8 bases; bases outside gene matches: 9. Written as DNA, the CDR3 is TGTGCCAGCGGTTGGGACAGGGAGAAGGAAAAACTGTTTTTT. Translating it yields CASGWDREKEKLFF.

The V gene is TRBV19, the J gene TRBJ2-1, with no clear D. CDR1 is LNHDA, CDR2 SQIVND, per germline (reference sequence). With 1 base removed from V and 7 bases from J, the gap between germline ends came to 11 bases. The CDR3 has 14 amino acids. CDR3 protein: CASSIAGSKNEQFF. CDR3 DNA: TGTGCCAGTAGTATAGCGGGCAGTAAGAATGAGCAGTTCTTC.

V gene TRBV3-1 combines with J gene TRBJ1-4, with D possibly TRBD1 on 5 matching bases. Trimming removed 6 bases from V and 7 bases from J, with 12 bases in between. CDR3 length equals 13 residues. From germline, CDR1 is LGHDT and CDR2 YNNKEL (reference sequence). CDR3 region: CASRGGGGEKLFF. CDR3 nucleotides: TGTGCCAGCAGGGGGGGGGGAGGTGAAAAACTGTTTTTT. The complete variable domain, with remaining parts taken from reference TRBV3-1 and TRBJ1-4, reads DTAVSQTPKYLVTQMGNDKSIKCEQNLGHDTMYWYKQDSKKFLKIMFSYNNKELIINETVPNRFSPKSPDKAHLNLHINSLELGDSAVYFCASRGGGGEKLFFGSGTQLSVL.

Regarding this clonotype: Mismatch with germline at one junction end may stem from a read error. This chain joins TRBV12-3 or TRBV12-4 and TRBJ2-4; 12 nucleotides align to TRBD1. This CDR3 is 19 amino acids long. CDR3 nucleotide sequence: TGTGCCAGCAGCTCTACTGGGACAGGGGGCCCTATAGCCAAAACCATTCAGTACTTC. This translates into CASSSTGTGGPIAKTIQYF.

This clonotype has ten or more counts. The rearrangement uses TRBV7-3 and TRBJ1-2, with D possibly TRBD1 on 6 matching bases. The CDR3 runs 13 residues. Per the germline V gene, CDR1 is SGHTA and CDR2 is FQGTGA. V shed 1 base and J shed 6 bases, with 9 bases lying between them. CDR3: CASSLSSGDGYTF. DNA for the CDR3: TGTGCCAGCAGCTTAAGTTCAGGGGATGGCTACACCTTC.

The chain is built from TRBV11-3 and TRBJ2-3; weak D call: TRBD2 (6 bases). The germline gives CDR1 SGHNT, CDR2 YENEEA. CDR3 length equals 14 residues. Trimming shortened V by 3 bases and J by 9 bases, and 16 bases separated the two germline ends. This chain's CDR3 is CASSFGFTAGTQYF. CDR3 sequence (DNA): TGTGCCAGCAGCTTTGGATTTACGGCGGGAACGCAGTATTTT.

This clonotype was counted a few times. CDR3 residues: CASSPRAGETQYF. The CDR3 bases are TGCGCCAGCAGCCCCAGGGCGGGAGAGACCCAGTACTTC. J is TRBJ2-5 and V is TRBV4-1, with D perhaps matching TRBD1 or TRBD2 (5 bases each). Germline V lookup: CDR1 MGHRA, CDR2 YSYEKL. CDR3 length: 13 residues. The V and J ends lost 4 bases and 4 bases respectively, with 10 bases between them.

In nucleotides, the CDR3 is TGCGCCAGCAGCCACTGGCCCGTTGGGCATGAGCAGTTCTTC. Amino acid sequence: CASSHWPVGHEQFF. The chain joins TRBV4-1 to TRBJ2-1; D uncertain. Trimming took off 3 bases at V and 8 bases at J, with 14 bases between the two ends. CDR1 and CDR2 from the germline V gene are MGHRA and YSYEKL. This CDR3 region has 14 residues.

This chain connects TRBV10-3 to TRBJ1-2; 10 bases agree with TRBD1. The CDR3 spans 17 residues. V gave up 7 bases and J gave up 4 bases; unmatched junction bases: 15. In germline, CDR1 is ENHRY, CDR2 SYGVKD. This chain's CDR3 is CAITSPGQGGGRYGYTF. The CDR3 DNA reads TGTGCCATCACGAGTCCCGGACAGGGGGGCGGCCGCTATGGCTACACCTTC.

V is TRBV11-1 and J is TRBJ2-2, with 9 bases lining up with TRBD1. Germline CDR1 and CDR2: SGHAT and FQDESV (reference sequence). V lost 4 bases, J lost 7 bases, and 10 bases stayed unmatched. This CDR3 is 16 amino acids long. The CDR3 bases are TGTGCCAGCAGCTCGGGACAGGGAATTCTGCTCGGGGAGCTGTTTTTT. Translated, it gives CASSSGQGILLGELFF.

In its sample, this clonotype was seen a few times. This chain joins TRBV25-1 and TRBJ1-3; a weak D match, TRBD1 (5 bases). Trimming pared 1 base from V and 0 bases from J, leaving 19 bases between. CDR3 length equals 19 residues. Germline V gives CDR1 MGHDK, CDR2 SYGVNS. CDR3: CASSESARWGPSSGNTIYF. The CDR3 coding sequence is TGTGCCAGCAGTGAATCAGCGCGTTGGGGCCCCAGCTCTGGAAACACCATATATTTT.

The chain carries TRBV10-2 and TRBJ2-3; D is ambiguous. The CDR3 runs to 13 residues. The V gene's germline CDR1 is WSHSY and CDR2 SAAADI. V was pared by 5 bases and J by 4 bases, with 10 bases between. This CDR3 reads CASSNQEADTQYF. In nucleotides, the CDR3 is TGCGCCAGCAGTAACCAAGAGGCAGATACGCAGTATTTT.

This clonotype was counted at least ten times. This chain connects TRBV2 to TRBJ2-3; 7 nucleotides line up with TRBD2. Per germline, CDR1 SNHLY and CDR2 FYNNEI. This CDR3 has 14 residues. J was trimmed by 3 bases and V by 6 bases; bases with no gene match: 6. The CDR3 DNA is TGTGCCAGCAGGGGAGGACTAGTTACAGATACGCAGTATTTT. Translated: CASRGGLVTDTQYF.

CDR3 sequence reads: CASSHGTSGRSYEQYF. In DNA, the CDR3 is TGTGCCAGCAGCCACGGCACTAGCGGGAGATCCTACGAGCAGTACTTC. The chain recombines TRBV14 with TRBJ2-7; 11 nucleotides align to TRBD2. Looked up from germline, CDR1 is SGHDN and CDR2 is FVKESK. Trimming removed 3 bases from V and 1 base from J; junction bases left unmatched: 5. This CDR3 spans 16 amino acids.

The chain uses TRBV6-1 and TRBJ2-7, with D possibly matching TRBD1 (5 bases). This CDR3 contains 14 residues. CDR1 is MNHNS, CDR2 SASEGT, per germline. Between the trimmed V and J ends, which lost 3 bases and 4 bases, there was a span of 13 bases. CDR3 in amino acids: CASSDQGTIYEQYF. CDR3 nucleotide sequence: TGTGCCAGCAGTGATCAGGGTACAATTTACGAGCAGTACTTC.

The chain employs TRBV11-2 and TRBJ2-1; 8 bases match TRBD2. Germline CDR1 and CDR2: SGHAT and FQNNGV. V lost 3 bases to trimming and J lost 3 bases; unmatched junction nucleotides: 7. CDR3 length: 16 amino acids. The DNA of the CDR3 is TGTGCCAGCAGCTTCCGCGGGACTAGGGACTACAATGAGCAGTTCTTC. Its protein is CASSFRGTRDYNEQFF.

This clonotype appeared many times. The CDR3 DNA reads TGTGCCAGCAGTGAAGGGTGGCTGGCCTGGGCTGAAGCTTTCTTT. Its translation is CASSEGWLAWAEAFF. The chain couples TRBV6-1 to TRBJ1-1, with D uncertain. This CDR3 has 15 residues. From germline, CDR1 is MNHNS and CDR2 SASEGT. The V end was cut by 1 base, the J end by 6 bases, with 15 bases between.